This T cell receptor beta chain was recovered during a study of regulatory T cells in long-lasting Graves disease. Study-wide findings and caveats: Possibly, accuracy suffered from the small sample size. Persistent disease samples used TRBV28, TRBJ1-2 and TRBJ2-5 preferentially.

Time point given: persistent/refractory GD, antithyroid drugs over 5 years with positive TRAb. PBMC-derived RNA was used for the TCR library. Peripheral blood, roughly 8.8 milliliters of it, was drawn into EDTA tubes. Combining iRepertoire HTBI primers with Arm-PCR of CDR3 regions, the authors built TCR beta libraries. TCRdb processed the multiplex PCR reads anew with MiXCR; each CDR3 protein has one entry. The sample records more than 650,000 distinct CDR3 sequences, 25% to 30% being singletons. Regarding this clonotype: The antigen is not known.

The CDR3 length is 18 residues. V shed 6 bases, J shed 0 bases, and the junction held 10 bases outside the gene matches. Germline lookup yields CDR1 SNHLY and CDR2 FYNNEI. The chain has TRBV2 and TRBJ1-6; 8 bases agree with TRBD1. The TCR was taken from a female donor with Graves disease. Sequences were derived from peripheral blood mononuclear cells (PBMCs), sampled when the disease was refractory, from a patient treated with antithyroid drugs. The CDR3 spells CASSQVWTGSSYNSPLHF. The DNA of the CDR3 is TGTGCCAGCAGCCAGGTCTGGACAGGGAGCTCCTATAATTCACCCCTCCACTTT.